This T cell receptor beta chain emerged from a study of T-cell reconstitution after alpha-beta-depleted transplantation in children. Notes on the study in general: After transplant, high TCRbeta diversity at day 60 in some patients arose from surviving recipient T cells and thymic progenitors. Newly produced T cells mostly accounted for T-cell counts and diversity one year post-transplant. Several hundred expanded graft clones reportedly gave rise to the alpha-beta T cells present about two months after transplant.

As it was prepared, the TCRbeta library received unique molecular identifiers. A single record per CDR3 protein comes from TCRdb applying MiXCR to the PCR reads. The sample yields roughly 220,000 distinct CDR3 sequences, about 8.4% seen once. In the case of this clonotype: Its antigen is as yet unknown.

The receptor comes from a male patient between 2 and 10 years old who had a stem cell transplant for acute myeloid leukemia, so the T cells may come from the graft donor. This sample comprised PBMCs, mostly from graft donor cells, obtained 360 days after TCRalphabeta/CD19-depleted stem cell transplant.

The CDR3 bases are TGCGCCAGCAGCTTTTACTCGAACAGCGACCGCTACGAGCAGTACTTC. Translating gives CASSFYSNSDRYEQYF. The V and J genes are TRBV5-1 and TRBJ2-7, with D uncertain. CDR3 length: 16 amino acids. V was shortened by 2 bases and J by 3 bases, with 18 bases between the two germline ends. Germline V gene lookup returns CDR1 SGHRS and CDR2 YFSETQ. The entire variable domain, with the rest obtained from reference TRBV5-1 and TRBJ2-7, is as follows: KAGVTQTPRYLIKTRGQQVTLSCSPISGHRSVSWYQQTPGQGLQFLFEYFSETQRNKGNFPGRFSGRQFSNSRSEMNVSTLELGDSALYLCASSFYSNSDRYEQYFGPGTRLTVT.